The clone carrying this TCR beta chain was found once. Vbeta (60) and Jbeta (13) primers were used in the PCR. Assay used: immunoSEQ multiplex PCR; TCRdb lists only in-frame clones, some missing. The data contain about 130,000 clones, 80% of them seen just once; the ten biggest clones take up roughly 2.5%. The record originates from a study of cytomegalovirus exposure and HLA in healthy donors. Trimming removed 3 bases from V and 8 bases from J; junction bases left unmatched: 6. The CDR3 has 14 amino acids. CDR1 is SGHTA and CDR2 is FQGNSA in the germline V gene. The sequenced material came from PBMCs. The clonotype was recovered from a young man in good health and CMV-seronegative. This chain joins TRBV7-2 and TRBJ1-4, with 7 bases matching TRBD1. CDR3 sequence (DNA): TGTGCCAGCAGCTTGCTCGGGACAGCAGAAAAACTGTTTTTT. Translated, it gives CASSLLGTAEKLFF.